The clone carrying this TCR beta chain was observed once. TCRdb reprocessed the 5' RACE reads via MiXCR and lists one record per CDR3 protein. The sample holds around 370,000 distinct CDR3 sequences, under 25% seen once. The sample is drawn from a study of T-cell memory formation after mild COVID-19. Germline V gene sequence: CDR1 SGHNT, CDR2 YENEEA. V gave up 4 bases and J gave up 2 bases, with 6 bases separating them. CDR3 size: 12 residues. The gene calls are TRBV11-3 and TRBJ2-7; no definite D call. The receptor was derived from an adult woman who had mild COVID-19 (a few samples of this study predate the infection). Cell type and time point are not known. The material sequenced was PBMCs or a T cell subset sorted from them (not recorded which). Written as DNA, the CDR3 is TGTGCCAGCAGCTATATGACCTACGAGCAGTACTTC. It translates to CASSYMTYEQYF.